A single sample is the source of the 24 T cell receptor beta chains below, sequenced in a study of beta chain features in type 1 diabetes. What was sequenced were expressed TCRB transcripts, since all of the isolated RNA had been reverse transcribed. TCRdb's copy holds only in-frame clones and misses some; the assay was immunoSEQ multiplex PCR. The profile shows around 300,000 clones, around 15% of them singletons. Material: central memory CD4+ T cells from blood. The receptors come from a man aged 25 to 45 in good health.

A few counts support this clone. The chain has TRBV7-2 and TRBJ2-7; weak D call: TRBD1 (5 bases). This CDR3 is built from 14 residues. V was trimmed by 7 bases and J by 3 bases, leaving 16 bases between them. Germline CDR1 reads SGHTA; CDR2 reads FQGNSA. The CDR3: CASTVQVPDYEQYF. For the CDR3, the DNA is TGTGCCAGCACCGTACAGGTCCCGGACTACGAGCAGTACTTC.

The chain combines TRBV6-5 with TRBJ2-1, with D perhaps TRBD2 (5 bases). Germline V lookup: CDR1 MNHEY, CDR2 SVGAGI. This CDR3 has 11 residues. Trimming pared 6 bases from V and 10 bases from J, leaving 10 bases between. The CDR3 coding sequence is TGTGCCAGCAGCGAGCCGGGGGAGCAGTTCTTC. This codes for CASSEPGEQFF.

Only a few counts were recorded for this clone. Within the sample, other DNA sequences also encode this same CDR3. The rearrangement uses TRBV9 and TRBJ2-6, with D unclear. V lost 0 bases, J lost 3 bases, and 10 bases lay in between. CDR1 is SGDLS and CDR2 is YYNGEE in the germline V gene. The CDR3 covers 16 residues. This CDR3 is CASSVGAASGANVLTF. The DNA for the CDR3 is TGTGCCAGCAGCGTAGGTGCAGCCAGTGGGGCCAACGTCCTGACTTTC. The whole variable domain, remainder taken from reference TRBV9 and TRBJ2-6, is DSGVTQTPKHLITATGQRVTLRCSPRSGDLSVYWYQQSLDQGLQFLIQYYNGEERAKGNILERFSAQQFPDLHSELNLSSLELGDSALYFCASSVGAASGANVLTFGAGSRLTVL.

V usage is TRBV10-2 and J usage is TRBJ1-1, with a weak D call TRBD1 (6 bases). This CDR3 comprises 13 residues. Looked up from germline, CDR1 is WSHSY and CDR2 is SAAADI. V was trimmed by 5 bases and J by 2 bases, leaving 9 bases between them. DNA for the CDR3: TGCGCCAGCAGTATACAGGGTAACACTGAAGCTTTCTTT. Amino acids: CASSIQGNTEAFF.

Only a few counts were recorded for this clone. This chain links TRBV20-1 with TRBJ2-1; 10 nucleotides agree with TRBD2. V shed 4 bases, J shed 9 bases, and the junction held 0 bases outside the gene matches. This CDR3 has 11 residues. The germline V gene has CDR1 DFQATT and CDR2 SNEGSKA (reference sequence). The CDR3 reads CSAIAGGEQFF. The CDR3 region has the DNA TGCAGTGCTATAGCGGGAGGTGAGCAGTTCTTC.

This clone came up a few times. This chain links TRBV11-2 with TRBJ1-4, with 8 bases fitting TRBD1. This CDR3 has 18 residues. The V segment lost 0 bases and the J segment 3 bases; nucleotides outside the gene matches: 9. Per germline, CDR1 SGHAT and CDR2 FQNNGV. In DNA, the CDR3 is TGTGCCAGCAGCTTAGAGTACAGGGGGGCTTCTGCTAATGAAAAACTGTTTTTT. Its protein is CASSLEYRGASANEKLFF.

This clone occurred a few times. The chain carries TRBV18 and TRBJ2-1, with 8 bases that match TRBD2. The junction had 3 bases not matched to a gene; V was cut back by 1 base and J by 10 bases. This CDR3 has 13 amino acids. Germline CDR1 and CDR2: KGHSH and LQKENI. The CDR3 DNA follows: TGTGCCAGCTCACCACACGGCGGGGGGGAGCAGTTCTTC. Its protein is CASSPHGGGEQFF. Using reference TRBV18 and TRBJ2-1 for the parts outside the CDR3, the full variable domain is NAGVMQNPRHLVRRRGQEARLRCSPMKGHSHVYWYRQLPEEGLKFMVYLQKENIIDESGMPKERFSAEFPKEGPSILRIQQVVRGDSAAYFCASSPHGGGEQFFGPGTRLTVL.

The chain employs TRBV28 and TRBJ2-1, with D uncertain. Per the germline V gene, CDR1 is MDHEN and CDR2 is SYDVKM. Trimming stripped 4 bases from V and 0 bases from J, with 13 bases between. The CDR3 spans 16 residues. The CDR3 nucleotides are TGTGCCAGCAGTTCCCCGGACGCCAGCTCCTACAATGAGCAGTTCTTC. It codes for CASSSPDASSYNEQFF.

As to this clone: Possible read error: a much larger clone is one base away. At the DNA level, this CDR3 is encoded by other sequences in the same sample as well. This rearrangement joins TRBV5-1 to TRBJ2-1; D not resolved. V was cut by 0 bases and J by 3 bases, with 7 bases left in between. CDR3 length: 14 amino acids. The germline gives CDR1 SGHRS, CDR2 YFSETQ. CDR3: CASSLVQSYNEQFF. CDR3 nucleotide sequence: TGCGCCAGCAGCTTGGTGCAGAGCTACAATGAGCAGTTCTTC.

The rearrangement joins TRBV19 to TRBJ1-5, with 10 bases matching TRBD1. The CDR3 loop spans 13 amino acids. CDR1 is LNHDA and CDR2 is SQIVND in the germline V gene (reference sequence). Trimming cost V 9 bases and J 6 bases; bases outside gene matches: 5. CDR3 amino acids: CASRDRGGQPQHF. For the CDR3, the DNA is TGTGCCAGCCGGGACAGGGGTGGTCAGCCCCAGCATTTT.

This clone has more than one count but fewer than ten. This sequence joins TRBV5-1 and TRBJ2-3, with 7 bases lining up with TRBD1. V shed 6 bases, J shed 4 bases, and the junction held 5 bases outside the gene matches. Germline V gene sequence: CDR1 SGHRS, CDR2 YFSETQ. This CDR3 contains 13 residues. CDR3 loop: CASNRGSADTQYF. DNA for the CDR3: TGCGCCAGCAACAGGGGTAGCGCAGATACGCAGTATTTT.

The sample holds a few counts of this clone. The V call is TRBV9, the J call TRBJ2-1, with D perhaps matching TRBD2 (5 bases). The germline V gene has CDR1 SGDLS and CDR2 YYNGEE. The CDR3 totals 16 residues. Between the trimmed V and J ends, which lost 0 bases and 9 bases, there was a span of 19 bases. Here the CDR3 DNA reads TGTGCCAGCAGCGTAGTTTCGAGGGTGGAAAATGGTGAGCAGTTCTTC. It is translated as CASSVVSRVENGEQFF.

This clone was seen only a few times. V is TRBV30 and J is TRBJ1-1; D gene uncertain. Germline CDR1 reads GTSNPN; CDR2 reads SVGIG (reference sequence). Between the trimmed V and J ends, which lost 2 bases and 4 bases, there was a span of 11 bases. The CDR3 is 13 amino acids. This CDR3 reads CAWSRVGVTEAFF. The CDR3 nucleotides read TGTGCCTGGAGTCGGGTCGGTGTCACTGAAGCTTTCTTT.

This chain connects TRBV5-4 to TRBJ2-7; 8 positions agree with TRBD1. The V gene's germline CDR1 is SGHNT and CDR2 YYREEE (reference sequence). J lost 3 bases, V lost 4 bases, and 9 bases had no gene match. The CDR3 covers 15 residues. CDR3 bases: TGTGCCAGCAGCCTCTATGGACAGGGTAACTACGAGCAGTACTTC. It codes for CASSLYGQGNYEQYF.

There are a few counts of this clone. This chain connects TRBV7-2 to TRBJ1-2, with 7 bases that match TRBD1. The CDR3 consists of 16 residues. With V trimmed by 1 base and J by 4 bases, 9 bases remained unmatched. CDR1 is SGHTA, CDR2 FQGNSA, per germline. The CDR3: CASSLEQGISGYGYTF. DNA for the CDR3: TGTGCCAGCAGCTTAGAACAGGGGATTTCGGGCTATGGCTACACCTTC.

This clone showed up just a few times. The chain combines TRBV25-1 with TRBJ1-1; D is unresolved. Germline CDR1 is MGHDK and CDR2 is SYGVNS. V was trimmed by 3 bases and J by 8 bases, leaving 13 bases between them. This CDR3 region has 13 residues. CDR3 coding DNA: TGTGCCAGCAGTGACCCCGGTAGCTCCGAAGCTTTCTTT. It encodes CASSDPGSSEAFF.

CDR3 residues: CATSRKGSTDTQYF. Written as DNA, the CDR3 is TGTGCCACCAGCAGGAAAGGGAGCACAGATACGCAGTATTTT. The rearrangement joins TRBV15 to TRBJ2-3; D unclear. CDR1 and CDR2 from the germline V gene are LNHNV and YYDKDF (reference sequence). The CDR3 runs to 14 residues. The V and J ends lost 3 bases and 0 bases respectively, with 7 bases between them.

V usage is TRBV7-8 and J usage is TRBJ1-2, with D unresolved. The germline CDR1 and CDR2 sequences are SGHVS and FQNEAQ. CDR3 length: 13 residues. Trimming stripped 3 bases from V and 3 bases from J, with 8 bases between. CDR3: CASSLGYYYGYTF. The CDR3 region has the DNA TGTGCCAGCAGCTTGGGGTACTACTATGGCTACACCTTC.

A few counts support this clone. V and J are TRBV7-2 and TRBJ2-5; D not certain. CDR3 length equals 13 residues. V lost 4 bases and J 5 bases, leaving 11 bases between the germline ends. Germline-derived CDR1 and CDR2 are SGHTA and FQGNSA. The CDR3 here is CASSSDGFETQYF. DNA for the CDR3: TGTGCCAGCAGCTCGGACGGCTTTGAGACCCAGTACTTC. The whole variable domain, filled in from reference TRBV7-2 and TRBJ2-5, reads GAGVSQSPSNKVTEKGKDVELRCDPISGHTALYWYRQSLGQGLEFLIYFQGNSAPDKSGLPSDRFSAERTGGSVSTLTIQRTQQEDSAVYLCASSSDGFETQYFGPGTRLLVL.

V usage is TRBV18 and J usage is TRBJ1-3, with D perhaps TRBD1 (5 bases). Germline CDR1 is KGHSH and CDR2 is LQKENI. With 0 bases removed from V and 11 bases from J, the gap between germline ends came to 11 bases. This CDR3 is built from 13 residues. The CDR3 sequence is CASSPPGRPAIYF. The CDR3 region has the DNA TGTGCCAGCTCACCACCGGGACGCCCGGCCATATATTTT.

The chain is built from TRBV5-5 and TRBJ2-1, with 10 bases fitting TRBD2. This CDR3 has 17 amino acids. V trimming: 3 bases; J trimming: 3 bases; junction bases outside the gene matches: 9. Germline CDR1 and CDR2: SGHKS and YYEKEE (reference sequence). The CDR3 loop is CASSSPLGLANYNEQFF. The DNA of the CDR3 is TGTGCCAGCAGCTCGCCCCTGGGACTAGCGAACTACAATGAGCAGTTCTTC. The complete variable domain, with remaining parts taken from reference TRBV5-5 and TRBJ2-1, reads DAGVTQSPTHLIKTRGQQVTLRCSPISGHKSVSWYQQVLGQGPQFIFQYYEKEERGRGNFPDRFSARQFPNYSSELNVNALLLGDSALYLCASSSPLGLANYNEQFFGPGTRLTVL.

This chain connects TRBV27 to TRBJ1-2, with a tentative D call TRBD1 (5 bases). The CDR3 has 13 residues. Trimming pared 3 bases from V and 7 bases from J, leaving 12 bases between. Looked up from germline, CDR1 is MNHEY and CDR2 is SMNVEV (reference sequence). The CDR3 DNA reads as TGTGCCAGCAGTTTTAGCAGGGAAGGTGGCTACACCTTC. This codes for CASSFSREGGYTF.

This clone was observed a few times. The chain recombines TRBV7-2 with TRBJ2-7; no definite D call. Deletions cut 3 bases from V and 8 bases from J, with 8 bases between. The CDR3 spans 11 residues. CDR1 and CDR2 (germline): SGHTA, FQGNSA. CDR3 coding DNA: TGTGCCAGCAGCTTCGACATCCAGCAGTACTTC. This encodes CASSFDIQQYF. The whole variable domain, filled in from reference TRBV7-2 and TRBJ2-7, reads GAGVSQSPSNKVTEKGKDVELRCDPISGHTALYWYRQSLGQGLEFLIYFQGNSAPDKSGLPSDRFSAERTGGSVSTLTIQRTQQEDSAVYLCASSFDIQQYFGPGTRLTVT.

This clone occurred a few times. At one of its ends the junction is not consistent with the germline gene, which may arise from a read error. This chain's CDR3 is CASSQVVSGYGYTF. In DNA, the CDR3 is TGCGCCAGCAGCCAAGTAGTTTCTGGATATGGCTACACCTTC. The V gene is TRBV5-5, the J gene TRBJ1-2; D gene ambiguous. This CDR3 is built from 14 residues. Germline V lookup: CDR1 SGHKS, CDR2 YYEKEE (reference sequence).